This TCR beta chain was sequenced in a study of early T cells in non-severe SARS-CoV-2 infection (dated by TCRdb to the early 2020s). With respect to the entire study: TCR sequencing used bulk RNA from unsorted whole blood, so alpha and beta chains could not be paired.

Set within a cohort of healthcare workers in London, UK, this nested case-control study involved weekly PCR testing of nasopharyngeal swabs along with blood sampling. Healthcare workers were enrolled in the week of the UK lockdown, from 23 to 31 March 2020, and were followed every week for up to roughly 16 weeks. Cut back by 3 bases and 4 bases, the V and J ends lie 13 bases apart. Via the germline V gene, CDR1 is SNHLY and CDR2 FYNNEI. From cysteine to phenylalanine, the CDR3 is 14 amino acids long. The DNA shown is the 42-base CDR3, in frame from base 1. At least ten counts were recorded for this clonotype. No cognate antigen has been identified for it. No base-level quality is on record; no much larger clone is a single base apart. Library preparation employed 5' RACE. The sequencing machine was a NextSeq 500. The TCR library protocol attached unique molecular identifiers to individual cDNA molecules to correct for sequencing error and PCR bias. Sequencing covered both TCR alpha and beta chains, and within each sample the abundances of alpha and beta sequences were tightly co-correlated. For the original study's pipeline: Decombinator V4 was used to perform V gene, J gene and CDR3 annotation of TCR sequences. TCRs were defined as expanded if a significant change between any two time points was detected under a Poisson model with p below 0.0001. Abundances of TCRs were expressed as counts per million after normalisation to the total number of TCRs sequenced in each sample. MAIT TCRs were defined by TRAV1-2 paired with TRAJ12, TRAJ20 or TRAJ33, and iNKT TCRs by TRAV10 paired with TRAJ18. VDJdb, accessed 1 November 2021, was searched for CMV, EBV and SARS-CoV-2 annotated TCRs, excluding TCRs annotated for multiple antigens. TCRdb reran the public reads through fastp at Q25 and MiXCR, keeping productive beta chains. When rows share a CDR3 protein, they turn into one entry using the most common DNA and genes. None of the V and J calls come from the authors' own analysis; TCRdb made them. The sample contains about 49,000 distinct CDR3 sequences, roughly 12% of them found a single time. In total, the top ten clones hold around 2.5% of the sample.

The full study reports these points: VDJdb matching was skewed toward anti-spike CD8 responses and likely underestimated virus-specific expansions by missing private and CD4 specificities.

The V and J segments used are TRBV2 and TRBJ2-7; the D gene is perhaps TRBD2, from 7 matching bases. The material sequenced was whole blood, taken at baseline. The clonotype was recovered from an adult who was a healthcare worker with PCR-confirmed SARS-CoV-2 infection or an uninfected control (not recorded which). The encoded CDR3 is CASSDFRGGYEQYF. The DNA reads TGTGCCAGCAGTGATTTTAGGGGGGGTTACGAGCAGTACTTC.